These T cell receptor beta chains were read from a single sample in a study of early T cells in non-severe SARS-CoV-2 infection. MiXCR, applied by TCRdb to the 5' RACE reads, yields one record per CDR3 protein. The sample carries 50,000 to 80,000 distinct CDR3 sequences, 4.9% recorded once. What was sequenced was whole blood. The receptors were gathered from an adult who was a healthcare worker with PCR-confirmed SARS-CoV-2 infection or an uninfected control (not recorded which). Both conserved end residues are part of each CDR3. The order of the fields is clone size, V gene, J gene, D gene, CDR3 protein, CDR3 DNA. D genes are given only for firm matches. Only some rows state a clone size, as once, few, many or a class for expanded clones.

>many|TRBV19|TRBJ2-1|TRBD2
CASSMGGRLGQFF
TGTGCCAGTAGTATGGGAGGGAGGCTAGGGCAGTTCTTC
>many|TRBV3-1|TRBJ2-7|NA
CASSQDLTVISYEQYF
TGTGCCAGCAGCCAAGATCTGACAGTTATATCCTACGAGCAGTACTTC
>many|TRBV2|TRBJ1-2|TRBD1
CASSGTGALGYTF
TGTGCCAGCAGTGGAACAGGGGCGCTGGGCTACACCTTC
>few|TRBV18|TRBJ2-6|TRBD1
CASSPGTAPSGANVLTF
TGTGCCAGCTCACCAGGGACAGCCCCTTCTGGGGCCAACGTCCTGACTTTC
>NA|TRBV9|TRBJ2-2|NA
CASSVSYWTGELELFF
TGTGCCAGCAGCGTAAGTTACTGGACCGGGGAGCTGGAGCTGTTTTTT
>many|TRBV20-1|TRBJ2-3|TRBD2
CSAPGLAGAGDTQYF
TGCAGTGCTCCCGGACTAGCGGGGGCCGGGGATACGCAGTATTTT
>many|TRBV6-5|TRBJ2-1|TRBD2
CASRDSGGASYNEQFF
TGTGCCAGCAGGGATAGCGGGGGGGCCTCCTACAATGAGCAGTTCTTC
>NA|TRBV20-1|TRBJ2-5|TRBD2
CSARGTSGRGSETQYF
TGCAGTGCTAGAGGGACTAGCGGGAGAGGCTCGGAGACCCAGTACTTC
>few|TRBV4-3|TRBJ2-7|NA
CASSQGGQDLHEQYF
TGCGCCAGCAGCCAAGGAGGTCAGGATCTCCACGAGCAGTACTTC
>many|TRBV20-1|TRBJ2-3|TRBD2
CSARATSGSGTDTQYF
TGCAGTGCTCGGGCAACTAGCGGGAGCGGCACAGATACGCAGTATTTT
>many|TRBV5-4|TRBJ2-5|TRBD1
CASSSQGAWETQYF
TGTGCCAGCAGCTCGCAGGGGGCTTGGGAGACCCAGTACTTC
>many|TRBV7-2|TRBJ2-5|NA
CASSLGGRVEETQYF
TGTGCCAGCAGCTTAGGGGGCAGGGTAGAAGAGACCCAGTACTTC
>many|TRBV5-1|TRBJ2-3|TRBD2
CASSSTSQTSGSTDTQYF
TGCGCCAGCAGCTCGACTTCCCAGACTAGCGGAAGCACAGATACGCAGTATTTT
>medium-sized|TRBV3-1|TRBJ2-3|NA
CASSQSSDTQYF
TGTGCCAGCAGCCAAAGTTCTGATACGCAGTATTTT
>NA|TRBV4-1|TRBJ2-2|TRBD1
CASSQPGQGSRTGELFF
TGCGCCAGCAGCCAGCCGGGACAGGGTAGCAGAACCGGGGAGCTGTTTTTT
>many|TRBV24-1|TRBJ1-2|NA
CATSDQWSYGYTF
TGTGCCACCAGTGATCAATGGAGCTATGGCTACACCTTC
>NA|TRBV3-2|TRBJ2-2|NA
CASSQDIPPLGRGPPGELFF
TGTGCCAGCAGCCAAGATATTCCCCCCTTAGGCAGGGGGCCTCCCGGGGAGCTGTTTTTT
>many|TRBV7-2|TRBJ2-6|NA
CASSLEGRTFAGANVLTF
TGTGCCAGCAGCTTAGAAGGACGGACCTTCGCTGGGGCCAACGTCCTGACTTTC
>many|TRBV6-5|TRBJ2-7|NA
CASSQLRGYEQYF
TGTGCCAGCAGCCAGCTTCGGGGGTACGAGCAGTACTTC
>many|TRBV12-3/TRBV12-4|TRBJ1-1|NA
CASSLFTGEEAFF
TGTGCCAGCAGTTTATTCACCGGGGAAGAAGCTTTCTTT
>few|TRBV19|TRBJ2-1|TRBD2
CASSIRIAGLHEQFF
TGTGCCAGTAGTATCAGAATAGCGGGACTACATGAGCAGTTCTTC
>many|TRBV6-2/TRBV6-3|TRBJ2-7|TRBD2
CASSYAGTSGYEQYF
TGTGCCAGCAGTTATGCTGGGACTAGCGGATACGAGCAGTACTTC
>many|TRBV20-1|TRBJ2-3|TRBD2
CSASPLAGRTDTQYF
TGCAGTGCTAGTCCCCTAGCGGGACGCACAGATACGCAGTATTTT
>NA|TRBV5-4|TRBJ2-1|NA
CASSLVGAPNEQFF
TGTGCCAGCAGCTTGGTAGGGGCACCCAATGAGCAGTTCTTC
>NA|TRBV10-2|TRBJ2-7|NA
CASAGTFYEQYF
TGCGCCAGCGCCGGGACCTTCTACGAGCAGTACTTC
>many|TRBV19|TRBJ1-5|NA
CASSERGRIDQPQHF
TGTGCCAGTAGTGAGAGGGGGAGAATCGATCAGCCCCAGCATTTT
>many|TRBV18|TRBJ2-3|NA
CASSRTPDRTDTQYF
TGTGCCAGCTCGCGAACTCCCGACAGGACAGATACGCAGTATTTT
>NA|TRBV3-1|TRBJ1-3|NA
CASSPAGTFSGNTIYF
TGTGCCAGCAGCCCCGCTGGAACCTTCTCTGGAAACACCATATATTTT
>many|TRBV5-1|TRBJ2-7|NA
CASSASTGSGEQYF
TGCGCCAGCAGCGCTAGCACAGGGTCTGGCGAGCAGTACTTC
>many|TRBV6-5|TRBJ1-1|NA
CASSYSFVGGNTEAFF
TGTGCCAGCAGTTACTCCTTTGTGGGGGGGAACACTGAAGCTTTCTTT
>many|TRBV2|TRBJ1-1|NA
CASSGHPNTEAFF
TGTGCCAGCAGTGGACACCCGAACACTGAAGCTTTCTTT
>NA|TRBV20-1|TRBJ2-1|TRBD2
CSATAGGVYNEQFF
TGCAGTGCTACAGCGGGGGGAGTCTACAATGAGCAGTTCTTC
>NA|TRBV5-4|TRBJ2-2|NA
CASSLVGNTGELFF
TGTGCCAGCAGCTTGGTGGGGAACACCGGGGAGCTGTTTTTT
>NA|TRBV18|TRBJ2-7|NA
CASSPTGDSYEQYF
TGTGCCAGCTCACCCACCGGGGACTCCTACGAGCAGTACTTC
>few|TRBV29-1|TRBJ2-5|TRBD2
CSALATQETQYF
TGCAGCGCACTAGCGACCCAAGAGACCCAGTACTTC
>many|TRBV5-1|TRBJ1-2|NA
CASSLDQGKVDGYTF
TGCGCCAGCAGCTTGGATCAGGGAAAAGTCGATGGCTACACCTTC